This is a list of T cell receptor beta chains from one sample in a study of T-cell reconstitution after alpha-beta-depleted transplantation in children. In TCRdb, the PCR reads were re-called with MiXCR into one record per CDR3 protein. The table includes 500,000 to 650,000 distinct CDR3 sequences, over 10% detected once. Sequences were derived from PBMCs, mostly from graft donor cells, sampled 360 days after TCRalphabeta/CD19-depleted stem cell transplant. Receptor source: a male patient younger than 18 who had a stem cell transplant for acute myeloid leukemia, so the T cells may come from the graft donor. Each CDR3 is given with its conserved first and last residue. A D gene is named only where the DNA matches it firmly. Clone size is shown for a subset of rows, as once, few, many or a class of expanded clone.

. . TRBJ2-7 TRBV29-1 TGCAGCGGGACCCAGGGGAGTCTCGAGCAGTACTTC CSGTQGSLEQYF
. . TRBJ2-1 TRBV5-6 TGTGCCAGCAGCTCGACTTTCCCCAATGAGCAGTTCTTC CASSSTFPNEQFF
TRBD2 . TRBJ2-1 TRBV3-1 TGTGCCAGCAGCCAAGAGGGACTAGCCATACCCATCTCCTACAATGAGCAGTTCTTC CASSQEGLAIPISYNEQFF
. few TRBJ2-1 TRBV15 TGTGCCACCAGCAGAGATTGGGGTGAGCAGTTCTTC CATSRDWGEQFF
TRBD2 few TRBJ2-3 TRBV6-1 TGTGCCAGCAGGGGACTAGCGGGAGCCACAGATACGCAGTATTTT CASRGLAGATDTQYF
. . TRBJ2-1 TRBV20-1 TGCAGTGCTAGAGTAGGGCCCTTAGGGGAGCAGTTCTTC CSARVGPLGEQFF
TRBD2 few TRBJ2-1 TRBV29-1 TGCAGCAAGATGCTAGCGGGGACTAACAATGAGCAGTTCTTC CSKMLAGTNNEQFF
. . TRBJ2-7 TRBV15 TGTGCCACCAGCAGAGGGGTCACGGACAACTCCTACGAGCAGTACTTC CATSRGVTDNSYEQYF
TRBD1 . TRBJ2-7 TRBV20-1 TGCAGTGCTAGAGAAGGGACAGGGCGATCCTACGAGCAGTACTTC CSAREGTGRSYEQYF
. few TRBJ2-7 TRBV29-1 TGCAGCGTGTCGGACGCCTCCTACGAGCAGTACTTC CSVSDASYEQYF
. many TRBJ2-3 TRBV5-1 TGCGCCAGCAGCTTGGCCGGGACTAGCACAGATACGCAGTATTTT CASSLAGTSTDTQYF
. . TRBJ1-5 TRBV7-2 TGTGCCAGCAGCCGGGTGGAGGGACAGCCCCAGCATTTT CASSRVEGQPQHF
. many TRBJ1-3 TRBV28 TGTGCCAGCAGTTTCACAGGAAACACCATATATTTT CASSFTGNTIYF
. many TRBJ2-2 TRBV11-2 TGTGCCAGCAGCTTAAATCCCACCGGGGAGCTGTTTTTT CASSLNPTGELFF
TRBD2 . TRBJ2-1 TRBV11-2 TGTGCCAGCGTCCTCCGGTCCCCTATAAGGAGCGGGGTTTACAATGAGCAGTTCTTC CASVLRSPIRSGVYNEQFF
. . TRBJ2-1 TRBV6-2/TRBV6-3 TGTGCCAGCAGTTACATTTCAGGAACCTACAATGAGCAGTTCTTC CASSYISGTYNEQFF
. few TRBJ1-5 TRBV12-3/TRBV12-4 TGTGCCAGCACCCCCCGGGGAGGGGCCGGAAATCAGCCCCAGCATTTT CASTPRGGAGNQPQHF
TRBD2 few TRBJ2-7 TRBV11-2 TGTGCCAGCAGCTTAGCCCCCCTAGCGGGACCATCCTACGAGCAGTACTTC CASSLAPLAGPSYEQYF
TRBD1 . TRBJ2-7 TRBV29-1 TGCAGCGTTCTGCCGGGACAGGGATACGAGCAGTACTTC CSVLPGQGYEQYF
. many TRBJ2-7 TRBV6-5 TGTGCCAGCAGTTACTCGGCTAGTGATCGCTACGAGCAGTACTTC CASSYSASDRYEQYF
TRBD1 few TRBJ2-7 TRBV28 TGTGCCAGCGAACCTCCGACAGGGGACCCCTACGAGCAGTACTTC CASEPPTGDPYEQYF
TRBD2 . TRBJ2-1 TRBV6-2/TRBV6-3 TGTGCCAGCAGTTCGCCTACTGGCGGGAGGGCTCAACAGCAGTTCTTC CASSSPTGGRAQQQFF
. many TRBJ2-1 TRBV28 TGTGCCAGCAGCTCCGCCGGACCCCAAAAGAATGAGCAGTTCTTC CASSSAGPQKNEQFF
. . TRBJ2-7 TRBV5-1 TGCGCCAGCAGCTTGGACCGACAGGTTGGGGACGAGCAGTACTTC CASSLDRQVGDEQYF
TRBD1 . TRBJ2-5 TRBV11-1 TGTGCCAGCAGCAAAAGGGGTATGCCCGGGACAGACCAAGAGACCCAGTACTTC CASSKRGMPGTDQETQYF
TRBD2 few TRBJ2-4 TRBV7-2 TGTGCCAGCAGCTTAGGTAGCGGGCACGGGGCCAAAAACATTCAGTACTTC CASSLGSGHGAKNIQYF
. few TRBJ2-2 TRBV24-1 TGTGCCACCAGTGGAGAGTTGAACACCGGGGAGCTGTTTTTT CATSGELNTGELFF
. . TRBJ2-7 TRBV25-1 TGTGCCAGCAGTGTGGGCAGGGAGCGCTTCTACGAGCAGTACTTC CASSVGRERFYEQYF
. many TRBJ2-7 TRBV3-1 TGTGCCAGCAGCTCCTACCCTAGGTCCTACTACGAGCAGTACTTC CASSSYPRSYYEQYF
TRBD2 many TRBJ2-7 TRBV25-1 TGTGCCAGCGGACCACTAGCGGGAACCTACGAGCAGTACTTC CASGPLAGTYEQYF
. few TRBJ2-7 TRBV27 TGTGCCAGTTCACAGGGAATGGTGTACGAGCAGTACTTC CASSQGMVYEQYF
TRBD2 . TRBJ2-1 TRBV11-1 TGTGCCAGCAGCCTGCTCCGTGGTAGCGGGGGTTCTCAACACAATGAGCAGTTCTTC CASSLLRGSGGSQHNEQFF
TRBD1 few TRBJ2-7 TRBV10-3 TGTGCCATCGGACAGGGATCCTACGAGCAGTACTTC CAIGQGSYEQYF
TRBD2 few TRBJ2-3 TRBV4-1 TGCGCCAGCAGCCAAGATCGCGTAGCGGGAGGGGATACGCAGTATTTT CASSQDRVAGGDTQYF
TRBD1 once TRBJ1-2 TRBV29-1 TGCAGCGTTGAGGGGACAGGGGGAAGGGATGGCTACACCTTC CSVEGTGGRDGYTF
. . TRBJ2-3 TRBV28 TGTGCCAGCAGTTTTAGTCCTATCTCCACAGATACGCAGTATTTT CASSFSPISTDTQYF
. . TRBJ2-3 TRBV29-1 TGCAGCGTTGTCGGCAGATCCACACATACGCAGTATTTT CSVVGRSTHTQYF
TRBD1 few TRBJ2-7 TRBV29-1 TGCAGCGTTGGATCCCGGACAGGGACCTACGAGCAGTACTTC CSVGSRTGTYEQYF
. few TRBJ1-1 TRBV29-1 TGCAGCGTGCAAACCTTACTAACCCCGAGTGAAGCTTTCTTT CSVQTLLTPSEAFF
TRBD1 . TRBJ2-5 TRBV2 TGTGCCAGCAGTTTCCCCAGCATGGGCCGGGACAGACCGCAAGAGACCCAGTACTTC CASSFPSMGRDRPQETQYF
. many TRBJ2-7 TRBV3-1 TGTGCCAGCAGGTTAGGGGCAGCCTACGAGCAGTACTTC CASRLGAAYEQYF
TRBD1 few TRBJ2-3 TRBV29-1 TGCAGCGTCGCAGACAGGGTTAGCACAGATACGCAGTATTTT CSVADRVSTDTQYF
TRBD2 . TRBJ2-1 TRBV20-1 TGCTGTGCTAGAGGCGGGAGGGTTAGCTCCTACAATGAGCAGTTCTTC CCARGGRVSSYNEQFF
. few TRBJ1-1 TRBV9 TGTGCCAGCAGCTCCCTCGGGTTGACTGAAGCTTTCTTT CASSSLGLTEAFF
. few TRBJ2-1 TRBV3-1 TGTGCCAGCAGCCAAGTTGTGGAGGATTTGCGGAATCTAAAAGGCGAGCAGTTCTTC CASSQVVEDLRNLKGEQFF
TRBD1 . TRBJ2-7 TRBV11-2 TGTGCCAGCAGCTATCCGGACAGGGTATGGGAGCAGTACTTC CASSYPDRVWEQYF
TRBD2 many TRBJ2-1 TRBV29-1 TGCAGCGTTGCCCTGGGACTAGCGGGAGGGCTGAACAATGAGCAGTTCTTC CSVALGLAGGLNNEQFF
TRBD2 . TRBJ2-7 TRBV5-1 TGCGCCAGCAGCTCCGCCTTGCTAGCGGGAGAAGAGGACGAGCAGTACTTC CASSSALLAGEEDEQYF
. . TRBJ2-5 TRBV20-1 TGCAGTGCTAGTTCCAGGGGCCGGGAGACCCAGTACTTC CSASSRGRETQYF